The 20 T cell receptor beta chains below were found in one sample sequenced in a study of molecular identifiers for immune sequencing clone quantification. Via MiXCR, TCRdb re-called the PCR reads, giving one row per CDR3 protein. The table has approximately 500,000 distinct CDR3 sequences, around 23% seen once; the top ten hold just over 0.75%. The sample consisted of naive CD8+ T cells from blood, with Jurkat cell RNA spiked in. Sample subset: FACS-sorted CD8+CD4-CCR7+CD45RA+ naive T cells. These receptor sequences come from a human donor in good health. Some libraries in this study had Jurkat cell RNA spiked in.

This clonotype showed up just a few times. The V gene is TRBV27, the J gene TRBJ2-7, with 8 bases lining up with TRBD1. V lost 5 bases to trimming and J lost 6 bases; unmatched junction nucleotides: 12. This CDR3 has 15 residues. Germline V gene data show CDR1 as MNHEY and CDR2 as SMNVEV (reference sequence). The CDR3 sequence is CASSPGTGITCEQYF. The CDR3 DNA reads as TGTGCCAGCAGTCCCGGGACAGGTATAACCTGCGAGCAGTACTTC.

This clonotype was found many times. CDR3 sequence (DNA): TGCAGCGTTGAAGGACTAGGGAACACCGGGGAGCTGTTTTTT. Protein sequence: CSVEGLGNTGELFF. The chain is built from TRBV29-1 and TRBJ2-2; D possibly corresponds to TRBD2 (6 bases). The CDR3 is 14 residues long. V dropped 1 base and J dropped 1 base, with 7 bases sitting between them. Germline V gene data show CDR1 as SQVTM and CDR2 as ANQGSEA.

The chain links TRBV3-1 to TRBJ2-7; D is unresolved. The CDR3 runs 17 residues. V shed 0 bases and J shed 2 bases, with 17 bases lying between them. CDR1 LGHDT and CDR2 YNNKEL come from the germline V gene (reference sequence). The CDR3 region has the DNA TGTGCCAGCAGCCAAGATCCGGTTGGCGGCTGGCCCTACGAGCAGTACTTC. Amino acids: CASSQDPVGGWPYEQYF.

This clonotype was detected a few times. The rearrangement joins TRBV20-1 to TRBJ2-3; the D is unclear. V was cut by 0 bases and J by 0 bases, with 10 bases left in between. The CDR3 loop spans 15 amino acids. Germline lookup yields CDR1 DFQATT and CDR2 SNEGSKA (reference sequence). The CDR3 sequence: CSARESGTSTDTQYF. For the CDR3, the DNA is TGCAGTGCTAGAGAATCAGGCACTAGCACAGATACGCAGTATTTT.

This clonotype occurred a few times. Compared with germline, one end of the junction differs, possibly owing to a read error. The V call is TRBV29-1, the J call TRBJ2-1; D remains ambiguous. The length of the CDR3 is 11 residues. The V gene's germline CDR1 is SQVTM and CDR2 ANQGSEA. The CDR3 sequence: CGVEAGGEQFF. CDR3 coding DNA: TGCGGCGTTGAAGCAGGCGGTGAGCAGTTCTTC.

This clonotype was counted a few times. V usage is TRBV5-1 and J usage is TRBJ2-7, with D perhaps matching TRBD1 (5 bases). The CDR3 has 13 amino acids. Trimming shortened V by 5 bases and J by 7 bases, and 16 bases separated the two germline ends. In germline, CDR1 is SGHRS, CDR2 YFSETQ. Here the CDR3 DNA reads TGCGCCAGCAGTAGGTCAGGGCCAGGGGAGCAGTACTTC. This translates into CASSRSGPGEQYF.

In regard to this clonotype: Because it lacks the conserved phenylalanine or tryptophan at the end, this CDR3 is likely a read error. This chain joins TRBV29-1 and TRBJ2-7, with D possibly TRBD2 on 6 matching bases. Germline-derived CDR1 and CDR2 are SQVTM and ANQGSEA. Trimming removed 7 bases at V and 1 base at J, with 14 bases between. CDR3 length equals 13 residues. The DNA of the CDR3 is TGCAGCGGGTCTGCGGGACCTTCCTACGAGCAGTACTCC. Translating gives CSGSAGPSYEQYS.

This clonotype was found many times. The chain recombines TRBV4-2 with TRBJ2-7; 7 bases line up with TRBD1. CDR1 LGHNA and CDR2 YNFKEQ come from the germline V gene. The CDR3 is made up of 15 amino acids. With V trimmed by 1 base and J by 3 bases, 6 bases remained unmatched. In DNA, the CDR3 is TGTGCCAGCAGCCAAGTCCCCGGGACAGACTACGAGCAGTACTTC. Translated: CASSQVPGTDYEQYF.

There are a few counts of this clonotype. DNA for the CDR3: TGCAGCGTTGAAGAAGGCTTTGGCGGAAACACCATATATTTT. Residues: CSVEEGFGGNTIYF. The chain joins TRBV29-1 to TRBJ1-3; D not resolved. The V end was cut by 0 bases, the J end by 4 bases, with 10 bases between. The CDR3 runs 14 residues. The germline CDR1 and CDR2 sequences are SQVTM and ANQGSEA.

This clonotype has ten or more counts. This chain connects TRBV7-2 to TRBJ2-7; no definite D call. V shed 5 bases and J shed 3 bases, with 14 bases lying between them. The CDR3 length is 14 residues. In germline, CDR1 is SGHTA, CDR2 FQGNSA. For the CDR3, the DNA is TGTGCCAGCAGCCCGATTGGGGATAGCTACGAGCAGTACTTC. Its protein product is CASSPIGDSYEQYF.

CDR3 DNA: TGTGCCACCAATGTGGGGCTAGCGGTAATGAATGAGCAGTTCTTC. Translating gives CATNVGLAVMNEQFF. The V call is TRBV28, the J call TRBJ2-1; 7 nucleotides align to TRBD2. V lost 10 bases and J lost 7; bases outside the gene matches: 16. The CDR3 covers 15 residues. CDR1 is MDHEN and CDR2 is SYDVKM in the germline V gene.

This clonotype was recorded only once. This may come from a read error, since a much larger clone is one base off. J is TRBJ2-7 and V is TRBV29-1; TRBD2 matches at 10 bases. The CDR3 covers 14 residues. V was clipped by 6 bases and J by 4 bases; unmatched bases: 9. Germline CDR1 and CDR2: SQVTM and ANQGSEA. The CDR3 is CSVRSSGSLYEQYF. The CDR3 coding sequence is TGCAGCGTGCGGTCTAGCGGGAGTTTGTACGAGCAGTACTTC.

This clonotype appeared many times. The rearrangement uses TRBV4-1 and TRBJ2-3, with 9 bases identical to TRBD1. The V gene's germline CDR1 is MGHRA and CDR2 YSYEKL. This CDR3 has 17 amino acids. The trim removed 3 bases at V and 4 bases at J, leaving 11 bases unmatched. The CDR3 coding sequence is TGCGCCAGCAGCCAGAGGGCGGGACAGGGAGGGCCAGATACGCAGTATTTT. Translating it yields CASSQRAGQGGPDTQYF.

The sample holds a few counts of this clonotype. V and J are TRBV7-6 and TRBJ2-2; no clear D. Germline-derived CDR1 and CDR2 are SGHVS and FNYEAQ. Trimming took 5 bases from V and 1 from J, leaving 11 bases between them. The CDR3 loop spans 15 amino acids. CDR3 region: CASSRLDENTGELFF. In DNA, the CDR3 is TGTGCCAGCAGCAGACTCGACGAGAACACCGGGGAGCTGTTTTTT.

The J gene is TRBJ2-3, the V gene TRBV5-4; possible D gene TRBD1, 6 bases. V was clipped by 1 base and J by 2 bases, with 14 bases between them. This CDR3 contains 16 residues. Germline lookup yields CDR1 SGHNT and CDR2 YYREEE (reference sequence). The CDR3 region is CASSLPPDSYTDTQYF. Written as DNA, the CDR3 is TGTGCCAGCAGCTTGCCGCCGGACAGCTACACAGATACGCAGTATTTT.

There are a few counts of this clonotype. V gene TRBV4-1 combines with J gene TRBJ2-7; 8 nucleotides line up with TRBD1. Germline CDR1 reads MGHRA; CDR2 reads YSYEKL. The CDR3 covers 15 residues. V lost 1 base to trimming and J lost 4 bases; unmatched junction nucleotides: 6. The CDR3 DNA reads as TGCGCCAGCAGCCAAGTTCCAGGGGGCTTTTACGAGCAGTACTTC. This gives the protein CASSQVPGGFYEQYF.

This clonotype was observed a handful of times. The chain employs TRBV27 and TRBJ1-2; D not certain. The CDR3 totals 13 residues. Trimming took off 0 bases at V and 7 bases at J, with 9 bases between the two ends. Germline assignment: CDR1 MNHEY and CDR2 SMNVEV (reference sequence). DNA for the CDR3: TGTGCCAGCAGTTTATCAAGCGGACGTGGCTACACCTTC. It translates to CASSLSSGRGYTF.

This clonotype was seen many times. The CDR3 sequence: CASSFGTGSYEQYF. CDR3 nucleotides: TGTGCCAGCAGTTTCGGGACAGGAAGTTACGAGCAGTACTTC. The rearrangement links TRBV27 to TRBJ2-7; TRBD1 matches at 8 bases. This CDR3 contains 14 residues. V gave up 3 bases and J gave up 4 bases; unmatched junction bases: 5. Germline CDR1 reads MNHEY; CDR2 reads SMNVEV (reference sequence).

With respect to this clonotype: Possible read error: a much larger clone is one base away. CDR3 DNA sequence: TGTGCCAGCAGTTTCGATGGCGGACAGGGGGTCATTCAGTGCTTC. This translates into CASSFDGGQGVIQCF. V is TRBV28 and J is TRBJ2-4, with 10 bases matching TRBD1. This CDR3 has 15 amino acids. Germline V lookup: CDR1 MDHEN, CDR2 SYDVKM.

The sample holds a few counts of this clonotype. The rearrangement links TRBV29-1 to TRBJ2-7; TRBD1 agrees at 8 bases. There are 15 residues in the CDR3. The V and J ends lost 6 bases and 5 bases, in that order; junction bases with no gene match: 15. In germline, CDR1 is SQVTM, CDR2 ANQGSEA. In DNA, the CDR3 is TGCAGCGTCGAGGGCGGTACAGGGGGGACCAACGAGCAGTACTTC. Protein sequence: CSVEGGTGGTNEQYF.